The source of this T cell receptor beta chain is a study of T-cell reconstitution after alpha-beta-depleted transplantation in children. Germline V gene data show CDR1 as LNHDA and CDR2 as SQIVND (reference sequence). V was cut by 3 bases and J by 0 bases, with 15 bases left in between. The CDR3 has 18 amino acids. The library targeted TCRbeta and was prepared with unique molecular identifiers. TCRdb used MiXCR to reprocess the PCR reads, holding one entry per CDR3 protein. The data show approximately 83,000 distinct CDR3 sequences, 6.5% to 8.5% seen once. This clonotype was counted ten times or more.

The receptor was derived from a human donor who donated a stem cell graft to a child with congenital amegakaryocytic thrombocytopenia. Sequencing used PBMCs from the stem cell graft donor, obtained from the stem cell graft. This rearrangement joins TRBV19 to TRBJ2-6; D could derive from TRBD1 or TRBD2 (7 bases each). CDR3 region: CASSMGGTALSGANVLTF. In DNA, the CDR3 is TGTGCCAGTAGTATGGGAGGGACAGCCCTCTCTGGGGCCAACGTCCTGACTTTC.